This T cell receptor beta chain stems from a study of early T cells in non-severe SARS-CoV-2 infection (dated by TCRdb to about 2021). Regarding the complete study: Because TCR sequencing was done on bulk RNA from unsorted whole blood, the alpha and beta chains could not be paired.

This clonotype came up a few times. There is no known antigen for this receptor. Per-base qualities were not stored, and no clone one base away is much larger. Per the germline V gene, MGHRA is the CDR1 and YSYEKL is the CDR2. The CDR3 runs 17 amino acids, cysteine and phenylalanine included. Here the CDR3 DNA is all that survives: 51 bases in frame from base 1. V has 0 bases trimmed and J has 4 bases trimmed; junction bases matching no gene number 9. The receptor library was made with 5' RACE. TCRdb shows the sequencer as NextSeq 500. In the TCR library protocol, unique molecular identifiers were attached to individual cDNA molecules to correct for PCR bias and sequencing error. TCR alpha and beta chains were both sequenced, and the abundances of alpha and beta sequences in each sample were closely correlated with each other. The published analysis was carried out like this. Decombinator V4 was used to annotate the V gene, J gene and CDR3 of the TCR sequences. Expanded TCRs were defined as changing significantly between any two time points under a Poisson model with p below 0.0001. Abundances of TCRs were expressed as counts per million after normalisation to the total number of TCRs sequenced in each sample. TRAV1-2 paired with TRAJ12, TRAJ20 or TRAJ33 defined MAIT TCRs, while TRAV10 paired with TRAJ18 defined iNKT TCRs. VDJdb, accessed on 1 November 2021, was searched for TCRs annotated for CMV, EBV and SARS-CoV-2, and TCRs annotated for more than one antigen were excluded. The public reads were run again by TCRdb, first through fastp at Q25 and then through MiXCR, and only productive beta chains were kept. Every entry covers one CDR3 protein and lists the most common genes and DNA from its rows. These V and J calls derive from TCRdb rather than the authors' analysis. This sample is represented by tens of thousands of distinct CDR3 sequences; 20% to 25% of them were singletons. Approximately 15% of the sample comes from the top ten.

Overall results and qualifications from the work: VDJdb matching was skewed toward anti-spike CD8 responses, so virus-specific expansions were likely underestimated and private and CD4 specificities were missed.

Set within a cohort of healthcare workers in London, UK, this nested case-control study involved weekly PCR testing of nasopharyngeal swabs along with blood sampling. Healthcare workers were recruited between 23 and 31 March 2020, during the week of the UK lockdown, and were followed weekly for up to about 15 weeks. Rearrangement joined TRBV4-1 to TRBJ2-7, with 10 bases matching TRBD1. Sequenced material: whole blood, taken at baseline. The TCR was taken from an adult who was a healthcare worker with PCR-confirmed SARS-CoV-2 infection or an uninfected control (not recorded which). CDR3 region: CASSQDIGGQGVYEQYF. The DNA is TGCGCCAGCAGCCAAGATATCGGTGGACAGGGGGTTTACGAGCAGTACTTC.